The T cell receptor (beta chain) under discussion was sequenced for a study of T cells in Graves' hyperthyroidism and ophthalmopathy. General observations from the study: Blood also held most thyroid clonotypes expanded beyond 0.001.

CDR1 SGDLS and CDR2 YYNGEE come from the germline V gene. This CDR3 is built from 15 residues. Trimming at V came to 0 bases and at J to 7 bases, leaving 6 bases not matched to a gene. The investigators amplified TCR beta CDR3 regions from RNA transcripts. TCR CDR3 underwent first-round RT-PCR with the HTBI primer set. MiXCR, run by TCRdb on the multiplex PCR reads, gives a single entry per CDR3 protein. The sample includes approximately 590,000 distinct CDR3 sequences, less than 20% of them seen just once. Stability of Graves' hyperthyroidism was defined as absent ophthalmopathy progression within 18 months. Diagnosing involved the use of clinical symptoms, serum thyroxine and TRAb, thyroid ultrasound and orbital computed tomography. This clonotype was seen a handful of times. Its matching antigen is unknown.

This receptor was taken from a woman younger than 45 with Graves' hyperthyroidism. The V call is TRBV9, the J call TRBJ2-1, with 8 bases lining up with TRBD1. What was sequenced was blood. In nucleotides, the CDR3 is TGTGCCAGCAGCGTAGGGGTGACAGGGGCGAATGAGCAGTTCTTC. Its translation is CASSVGVTGANEQFF.